The source of this TCR beta chain is a study of T cells after yellow fever vaccination. This clonotype appeared a few times. TCRdb reanalysed the 5' RACE reads using MiXCR and keeps one entry per CDR3 protein. The table has 95,000 to 150,000 distinct CDR3 sequences, roughly 15% seen once; the top ten hold roughly 47%. The CDR3 is 14 residues long. V dropped 2 bases and J dropped 4; count of bases not matched to a gene: 4. Germline V CDR1 and CDR2: LGHNA, YSLEER. Here the sequenced sample was CD8+ T cells sorted from PBMCs, taken 5 days after the yellow fever booster vaccination. The chain uses TRBV4-3 and TRBJ1-2; 7 bases map to TRBD1. This TCR was recovered from a man between 18 and 29 years old who received the YFV17D yellow fever vaccine. In nucleotides, the CDR3 is TGCGCCAGCAGCCAAACAGGGGCTAGCTATGGCTACACCTTC. Protein: CASSQTGASYGYTF.